This T cell receptor beta chain emerged from a study of T cell responses to AZD1222 COVID-19 vaccine. Study-wide results and caveats: Targeting of unmutated variant regions was reportedly seen in nearly half of spike-specific TCRs. Spike-specific TCR breadth rose after two AZD1222 doses, and depth rose as well. Donors were mostly white British, more females; clonal diversity possibly underestimated.

Measured with immunoSEQ multiplex PCR; TCRdb has only the in-frame clones, and not every one. The sample has approximately 64,000 clones, approximately 90% seen once; the top ten hold approximately 6.3%. Of note for this clone: As yet, its antigen is unknown.

CDR1 is PRHDT, CDR2 FYEKMQ, per germline (reference sequence). V was cut by 3 bases and J by 4 bases, with 6 bases left in between. The CDR3 totals 12 residues. The chain carries TRBV13 and TRBJ1-1; D ambiguous. This clonotype was obtained from an adult who received the MenACWY meningococcal vaccine as a control. The sequencing used peripheral blood, collected 28 days after the second dose of the MenACWY control vaccine. CDR3 residues: CASSFGSTEAFF. In DNA form, the CDR3 reads TGTGCCAGCAGCTTCGGTTCCACTGAAGCTTTCTTT.